Listed below are T cell receptor beta chains from one sample, sequenced in a study of PD-L1 blockade in urothelial cancer. Clones were sequenced by immunoSEQ multiplex PCR, and TCRdb holds only the in-frame ones, with some missing. There are some 66,000 clones in the sample; approximately 83% occur only once, and more than 12% lies in the top ten. The specimen comprised PBMCs, sampled around atezolizumab (anti-PD-L1) treatment. These receptors all come from a man between 60 and 75 years old with urothelial cancer. The CDR3 runs from the conserved cysteine through the conserved F or W. The order of the fields is V gene, D gene, J gene, CDR3 protein, CDR3 DNA. D genes are given only for firm matches.

TRBV7-9,-,TRBJ1-1,CASSLVHTEAFF,TGTGCCAGCAGCTTAGTCCACACCGAAGCTTTCTTT
TRBV6-1,-,TRBJ1-2,CASSPLGQGYGYTF,TGTGCCAGCAGTCCTTTGGGACAAGGCTATGGCTACACCTTC
TRBV9,-,TRBJ1-1,CASSPGGVTEAFF,TGTGCCAGCAGCCCCGGGGGGGTCACTGAAGCTTTCTTT
TRBV20-1,-,TRBJ1-1,CTGDFGAFF,TGCACCGGGGACTTCGGGGCTTTCTTT
TRBV18,TRBD1,TRBJ1-6,CASSRDRSSYNSPLHF,TGTGCCAGCTCACGGGACAGAAGCTCCTATAATTCACCCCTCCACTTT
TRBV7-9,-,TRBJ2-2,CASSEGGFGELFF,TGTGCCAGCAGCGAGGGGGGGTTCGGGGAGCTGTTTTTT
TRBV5-6,TRBD1,TRBJ1-1,CASRLDRGNTEAFF,TGTGCCAGTCGCTTGGACAGGGGGAACACTGAAGCTTTCTTT
TRBV10-2,TRBD1,TRBJ1-1,CASSEWWTGKSVAFF,TGCGCCAGCAGTGAGTGGTGGACAGGAAAGAGTGTAGCTTTCTTT
TRBV2,-,TRBJ1-1,CASSQGVGFGEAFF,TGTGCCAGCAGTCAGGGTGTCGGTTTTGGTGAAGCTTTCTTT
TRBV7-9,-,TRBJ2-5,CASSATGETQYF,TGTGCCAGCAGCGCCACGGGGGAGACCCAGTACTTC
TRBV10-3,-,TRBJ2-7,CAISEPPAAYEQYF,TGTGCCATCAGTGAACCTCCCGCGGCCTACGAGCAGTACTTC
TRBV30,TRBD1,TRBJ2-7,CAWSVKGAHEQYF,TGTGCCTGGAGTGTAAAGGGGGCTCACGAGCAGTACTTC
TRBV5-6,TRBD2,TRBJ2-3,CASSLGGGTSGHGTQYF,TGTGCCAGCAGCTTGGGGGGTGGGACTAGCGGTCACGGTACGCAGTATTTT
TRBV4-3,TRBD2,TRBJ2-7,CASSPGLAGVTYEQYF,TGCGCCAGCAGCCCCGGACTAGCGGGGGTGACCTACGAGCAGTACTTC